A selection of T cell receptor beta chains follows, all from one sample in a study of cytomegalovirus exposure and HLA in healthy donors. The method was immunoSEQ multiplex PCR; TCRdb's version includes in-frame clones alone and lacks a portion of them. The sample has 120,000 or so clones, under 85% seen once; the top ten hold under 6.5%. Sequenced material: PBMCs. The receptors shown here come from a man younger than 35 in good health and CMV-seropositive. CDR3s include the opening cysteine and the closing phenylalanine or tryptophan. The D gene is left open where the match is weak. Not every row has a clone size; where given, it reads once, few, many or a size class.

15 TRBJ2-7 TRBV2 - TRBD1 TGTGCCAGCAGTGAGCCCAGGGGGTTAGCCTACGAGCAGTACTTC CASSEPRGLAYEQYF
14 TRBJ2-2 TRBV6-6 few - TGTGCCAGCAGTTACTCTGACGGGGCCGGGGAGCTGTTTTTT CASSYSDGAGELFF
16 TRBJ2-2 TRBV5-1 - TRBD1 TGCGCCAGCAGCTTGAGTGGGACAGGGAACACCGGGGAGCTGTTTTTT CASSLSGTGNTGELFF
13 TRBJ2-7 TRBV7-6 - - TGTGCCAGCACAGAGAGGGGAGCGGGTGAGCAGTACTTC CASTERGAGEQYF
15 TRBJ1-5 TRBV27 - TRBD1 TGTGCCAGCAGTTTCGACAGGGGGGGGAATCAGCCCCAGCATTTT CASSFDRGGNQPQHF
15 TRBJ2-1 TRBV28 - TRBD2 TGTGCCAGCACAATTCAACGGGGGGTGTACAATGAGCAGTTCTTC CASTIQRGVYNEQFF
13 TRBJ2-5 TRBV5-1 - - TGCGCCAGCAGCTTGGTTCCCGAAGAGACCCAGTACTTC CASSLVPEETQYF
15 TRBJ2-5 TRBV2 - TRBD1 TGTGCCAGCAGACTTCCACAGGGGTCCCAAGAGACCCAGTACTTC CASRLPQGSQETQYF
14 TRBJ1-6 TRBV6-1 - - TGTGCCAGCAGTGTTAAGGGGAGGGGTTCACCCCTCCACTTT CASSVKGRGSPLHF
17 TRBJ2-2 TRBV27 few - TGTGCCAGCAGTTTTACAGGGCAAGGAAAGAACACCGGGGAGCTGTTTTTT CASSFTGQGKNTGELFF
16 TRBJ1-4 TRBV15 few - TGTGCCACCAAACAGGACAGAAAAGCAACTAATGAAAAACTGTTTTTT CATKQDRKATNEKLFF
17 TRBJ2-7 TRBV5-1 - TRBD2 TGCGCCAGCAGCTTGGTTGCAGGGCGGGAGGGACAATACGAGCAGTACTTC CASSLVAGREGQYEQYF
13 TRBJ1-1 TRBV2 - - TGTGCCAGCAGCTCGACAGGTGACACTGAAGCTTTCTTT CASSSTGDTEAFF
14 TRBJ1-1 TRBV30 - - TGTGCCTGGTCCTCGGTTTTGCGGCGGACTGAAGCTTTCTTT CAWSSVLRRTEAFF
14 TRBJ1-5 TRBV19 - - TGTGCCAGTAGTATAGCAGGGGACAATCAGCCCCAGCATTTT CASSIAGDNQPQHF
13 TRBJ1-2 TRBV6-5 - - TGTGCCAGCAGTTATGAGGATTCCTATGGCTACACCTTC CASSYEDSYGYTF
17 TRBJ2-1 TRBV4-1 - TRBD2 TGCGCCAGCAGCCAAGATCTTACTAGCGGGACTTACAATGAGCAGTTCTTC CASSQDLTSGTYNEQFF
13 TRBJ1-1 TRBV29-1 few - TGCAGCGCTAAACAGGGTTCGAACACTGAAGCTTTCTTT CSAKQGSNTEAFF
19 TRBJ1-1 TRBV28 - - TGTGCCAGCAGTTTATCCGGACTTTCGTTGAGGCTGGAGAACACTGAAGCTTTCTTT CASSLSGLSLRLENTEAFF
16 TRBJ2-5 TRBV19 - TRBD1 TGTGCCAGTAGTCTCGAAACCGGGACAGACCAAGAGACCCAGTACTTC CASSLETGTDQETQYF